Given below is one TCR beta chain in context. This CDR3 contains 14 residues. The ends lost 0 bases at V and 4 bases at J; junction bases unmatched: 1. Germline CDR1 and CDR2: SGHRS and YFSETQ. This entry belongs to a study of blood T cell repertoires in COVID-19. As for the study in general: PBMCs, B-cell-depleted T cells, or T cells were the source of the cDNA or gDNA that made up the material.

In the authors' workflow: Reference gene primer amplification yielded estimated nucleated cell counts. Profiling relied on immunoSEQ multiplex PCR, and the TCRdb table lists in-frame clones only, not all of them. The D gene and trimming were derived from the DNA, and the V and J assignments and clone size from that table. The data contain approximately 350,000 clones, about 90% of them singletons. Sequenced: peripheral blood. This clonotype was sampled from a woman aged 18-30 years who had recovered from COVID-19. The chain has TRBV5-1 and TRBJ2-1; the match to TRBD1 covers 7 bases. The CDR3, as DNA: TGCGCCAGCAGCTTGGAGGACAGGTACAATGAGCAGTTCTTC. This codes for CASSLEDRYNEQFF.